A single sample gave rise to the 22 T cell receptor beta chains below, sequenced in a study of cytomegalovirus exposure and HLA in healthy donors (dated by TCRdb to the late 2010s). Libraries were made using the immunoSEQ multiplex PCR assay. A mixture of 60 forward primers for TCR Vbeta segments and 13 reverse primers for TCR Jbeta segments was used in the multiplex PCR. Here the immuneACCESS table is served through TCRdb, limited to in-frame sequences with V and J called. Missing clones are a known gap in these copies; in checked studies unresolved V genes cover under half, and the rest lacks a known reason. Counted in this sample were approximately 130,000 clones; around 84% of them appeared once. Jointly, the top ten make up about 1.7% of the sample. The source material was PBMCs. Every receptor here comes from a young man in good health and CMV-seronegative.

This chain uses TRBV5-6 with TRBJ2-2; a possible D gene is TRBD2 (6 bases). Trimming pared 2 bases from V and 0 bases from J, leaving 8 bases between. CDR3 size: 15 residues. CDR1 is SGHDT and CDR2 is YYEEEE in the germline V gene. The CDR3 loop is CASSFTGANTGELFF. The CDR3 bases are TGTGCCAGCAGCTTCACGGGAGCGAACACCGGGGAGCTGTTTTTT.

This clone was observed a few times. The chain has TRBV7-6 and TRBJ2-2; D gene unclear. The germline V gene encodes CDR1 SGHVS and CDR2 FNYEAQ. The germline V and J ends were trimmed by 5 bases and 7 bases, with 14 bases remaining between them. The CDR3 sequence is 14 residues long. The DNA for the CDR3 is TGTGCCAGCAGCCCCGCTGTCGGTAACGGGGAGCTGTTTTTT. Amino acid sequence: CASSPAVGNGELFF.

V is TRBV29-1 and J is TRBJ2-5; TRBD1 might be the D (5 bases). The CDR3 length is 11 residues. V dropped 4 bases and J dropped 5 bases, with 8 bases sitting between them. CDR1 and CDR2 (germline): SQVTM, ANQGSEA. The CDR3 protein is CSVVKGETQYF. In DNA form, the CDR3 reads TGCAGCGTTGTGAAGGGGGAGACCCAGTACTTC.

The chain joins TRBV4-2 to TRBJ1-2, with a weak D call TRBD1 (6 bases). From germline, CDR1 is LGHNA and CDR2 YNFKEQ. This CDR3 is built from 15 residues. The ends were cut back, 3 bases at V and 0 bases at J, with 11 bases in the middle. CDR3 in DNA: TGTGCCAGCAGCCAGGAGCAGGGGCCTAACTATGGCTACACCTTC. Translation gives CASSQEQGPNYGYTF.

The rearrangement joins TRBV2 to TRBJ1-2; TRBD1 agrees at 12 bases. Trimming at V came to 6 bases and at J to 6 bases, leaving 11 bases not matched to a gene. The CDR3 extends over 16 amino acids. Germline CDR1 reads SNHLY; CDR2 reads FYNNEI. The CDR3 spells CASRALGQGAANGYTF. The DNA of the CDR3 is TGTGCCAGCAGAGCCTTGGGACAGGGGGCGGCTAATGGCTACACCTTC. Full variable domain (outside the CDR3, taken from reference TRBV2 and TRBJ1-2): EPEVTQTPSHQVTQMGQEVILRCVPISNHLYFYWYRQILGQKVEFLVSFYNNEISEKSEIFDDQFSVERPDGSNFTLKIRSTKLEDSAMYFCASRALGQGAANGYTFGSGTRLTVV.

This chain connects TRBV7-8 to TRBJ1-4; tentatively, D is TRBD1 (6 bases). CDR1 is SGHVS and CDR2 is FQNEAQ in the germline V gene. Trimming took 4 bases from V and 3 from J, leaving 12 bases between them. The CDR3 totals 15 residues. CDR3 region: CASSYTGSANEKLFF. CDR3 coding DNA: TGTGCCAGCAGCTATACAGGGAGCGCTAATGAAAAACTGTTTTTT.

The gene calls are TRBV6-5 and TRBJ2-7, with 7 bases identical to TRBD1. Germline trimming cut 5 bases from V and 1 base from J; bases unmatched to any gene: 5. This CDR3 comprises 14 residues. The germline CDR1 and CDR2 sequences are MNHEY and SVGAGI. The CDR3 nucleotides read TGTGCCAGCAGTGGGACAGTCGGTTCCTACGAGCAGTACTTC. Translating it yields CASSGTVGSYEQYF.

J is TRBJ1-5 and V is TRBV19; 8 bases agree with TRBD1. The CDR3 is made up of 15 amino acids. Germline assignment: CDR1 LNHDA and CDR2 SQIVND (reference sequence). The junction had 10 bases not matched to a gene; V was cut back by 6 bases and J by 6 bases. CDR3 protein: CASSRDRGAGQPQHF. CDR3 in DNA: TGTGCCAGTAGCCGTGACAGGGGCGCCGGTCAGCCCCAGCATTTT. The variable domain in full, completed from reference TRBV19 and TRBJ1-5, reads DGGITQSPKYLFRKEGQNVTLSCEQNLNHDAMYWYRQDPGQGLRLIYYSQIVNDFQKGDIAEGYSVSREKKESFPLTVTSAQKNPTAFYLCASSRDRGAGQPQHFGDGTRLSIL.

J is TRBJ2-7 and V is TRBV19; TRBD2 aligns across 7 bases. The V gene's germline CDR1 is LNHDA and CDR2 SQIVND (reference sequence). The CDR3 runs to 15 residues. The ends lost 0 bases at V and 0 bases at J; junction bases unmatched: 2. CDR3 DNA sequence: TGTGCCAGTAGTATAGAGGGAGGGTACTCCTACGAGCAGTACTTC. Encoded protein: CASSIEGGYSYEQYF.

CDR3 nucleotides: TGCGCCAGCAGCCAAGACAGGGGTCCCCCCTACGAGCAGTACTTC. Its translation: CASSQDRGPPYEQYF. V usage is TRBV4-1 and J usage is TRBJ2-7, with D perhaps matching TRBD1 (6 bases). The V end lost 0 bases, the J end lost 2 bases, and 11 bases lay between the germline ends. CDR3 length equals 15 residues. Per the germline V gene, CDR1 is MGHRA and CDR2 is YSYEKL.

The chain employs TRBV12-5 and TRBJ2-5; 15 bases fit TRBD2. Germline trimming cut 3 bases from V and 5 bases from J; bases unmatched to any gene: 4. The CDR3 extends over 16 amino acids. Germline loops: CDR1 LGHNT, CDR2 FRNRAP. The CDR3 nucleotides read TGTGCTAGTGGTTTAGGGACTAGCGGGGGGCTGGAGACCCAGTACTTC. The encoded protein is CASGLGTSGGLETQYF. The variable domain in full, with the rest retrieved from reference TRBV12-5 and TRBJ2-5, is DARVTQTPRHKVTEMGQEVTMRCQPILGHNTVFWYRQTMMQGLELLAYFRNRAPLDDSGMPKDRFSAEMPDATLATLKIQPSEPRDSAVYFCASGLGTSGGLETQYFGPGTRLLVL.

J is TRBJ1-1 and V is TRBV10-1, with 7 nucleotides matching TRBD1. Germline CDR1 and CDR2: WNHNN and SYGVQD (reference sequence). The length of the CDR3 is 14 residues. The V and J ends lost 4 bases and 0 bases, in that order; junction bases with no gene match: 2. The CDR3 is CASSGTGLNTEAFF. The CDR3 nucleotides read TGCGCCAGCAGTGGGACAGGCCTGAACACTGAAGCTTTCTTT.

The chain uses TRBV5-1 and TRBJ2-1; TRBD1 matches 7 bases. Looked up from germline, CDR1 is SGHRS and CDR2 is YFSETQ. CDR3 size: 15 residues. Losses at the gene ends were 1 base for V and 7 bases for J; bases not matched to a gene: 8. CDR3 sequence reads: CASSLIQGEGNEQFF. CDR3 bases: TGCGCCAGCAGCTTGATTCAGGGGGAAGGGAATGAGCAGTTCTTC.

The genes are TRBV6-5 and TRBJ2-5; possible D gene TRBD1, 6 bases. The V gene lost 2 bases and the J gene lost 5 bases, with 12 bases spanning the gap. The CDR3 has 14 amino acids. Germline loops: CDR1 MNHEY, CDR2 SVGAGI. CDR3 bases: TGTGCCAGCAGTTACACGTACCAGGGGGAGACCCAGTACTTC. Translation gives CASSYTYQGETQYF.

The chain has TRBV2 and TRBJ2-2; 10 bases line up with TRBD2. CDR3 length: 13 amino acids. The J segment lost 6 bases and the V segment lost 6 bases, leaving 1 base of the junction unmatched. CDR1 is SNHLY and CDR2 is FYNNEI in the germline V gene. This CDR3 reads CASRLAGAGELFF. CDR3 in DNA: TGTGCCAGCAGGCTAGCGGGGGCCGGGGAGCTGTTTTTT.

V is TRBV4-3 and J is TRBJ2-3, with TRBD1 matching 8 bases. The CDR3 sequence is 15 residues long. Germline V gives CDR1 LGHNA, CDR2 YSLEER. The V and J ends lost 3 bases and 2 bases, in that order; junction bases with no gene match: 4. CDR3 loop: CASSHRQGSTDTQYF. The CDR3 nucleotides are TGCGCCAGCAGCCACCGACAGGGGTCCACAGATACGCAGTATTTT.

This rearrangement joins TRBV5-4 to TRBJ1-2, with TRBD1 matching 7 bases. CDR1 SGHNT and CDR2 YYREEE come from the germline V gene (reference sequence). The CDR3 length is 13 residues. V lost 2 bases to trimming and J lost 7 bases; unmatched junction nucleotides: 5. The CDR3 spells CASSFFTGAGYTF. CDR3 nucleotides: TGTGCCAGCAGCTTTTTTACAGGGGCTGGCTACACCTTC.

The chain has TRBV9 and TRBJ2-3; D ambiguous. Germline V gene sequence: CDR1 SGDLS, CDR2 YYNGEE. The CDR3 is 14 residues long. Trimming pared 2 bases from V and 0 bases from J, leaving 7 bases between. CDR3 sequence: CASSVSSSTDTQYF. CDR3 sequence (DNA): TGTGCCAGCAGCGTGTCTTCGAGCACAGATACGCAGTATTTT. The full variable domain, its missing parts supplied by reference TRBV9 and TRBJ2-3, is DSGVTQTPKHLITATGQRVTLRCSPRSGDLSVYWYQQSLDQGLQFLIQYYNGEERAKGNILERFSAQQFPDLHSELNLSSLELGDSALYFCASSVSSSTDTQYFGPGTRLTVL.

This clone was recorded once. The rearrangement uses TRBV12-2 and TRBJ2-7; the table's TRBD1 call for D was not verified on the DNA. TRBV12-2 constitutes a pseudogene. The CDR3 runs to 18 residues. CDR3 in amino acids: CASRLGVCVGRKGYEQYF. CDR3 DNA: TGTGCAAGTCGCTTAGGAGTTTGTGTGGGGCGAAAGGGCTACGAGCAGTACTTC.

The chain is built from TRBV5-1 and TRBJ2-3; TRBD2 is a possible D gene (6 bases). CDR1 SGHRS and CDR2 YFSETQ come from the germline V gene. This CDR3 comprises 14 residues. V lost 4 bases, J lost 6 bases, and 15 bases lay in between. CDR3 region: CASSPNPGGDTQYF. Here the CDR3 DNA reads TGCGCCAGCAGCCCCAATCCTGGGGGGGATACGCAGTATTTT.

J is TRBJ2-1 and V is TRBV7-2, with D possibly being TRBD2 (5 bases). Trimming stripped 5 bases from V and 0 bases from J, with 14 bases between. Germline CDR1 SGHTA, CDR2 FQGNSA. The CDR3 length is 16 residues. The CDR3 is CASSRRKKGSYNEQFF. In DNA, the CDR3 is TGTGCCAGCAGCCGGAGGAAGAAGGGCTCCTACAATGAGCAGTTCTTC.

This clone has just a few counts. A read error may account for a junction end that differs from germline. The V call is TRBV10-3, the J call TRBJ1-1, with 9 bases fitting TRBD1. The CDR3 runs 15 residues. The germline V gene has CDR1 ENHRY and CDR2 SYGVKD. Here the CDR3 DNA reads TGTGCCAGCAGTGAAGCCGGGACAGGGTCCACTGAAGCTTTCTTT. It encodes CASSEAGTGSTEAFF.